This passage covers 25 T cell receptor beta chains from one sample sequenced in a study of T cell responses to AZD1222 COVID-19 vaccine. Only in-frame clones appear in the TCRdb table, and some are missing; sequencing was by immunoSEQ multiplex PCR. The sample holds about 140,000 clones, around 89% seen once. The sample consisted of peripheral blood, taken on day 0 of AZD1222 vaccination. These receptor sequences come from an adult in good health.

The V call is TRBV3-1 (or the pseudogene TRBV3-2), the J call TRBJ1-1; 8 nucleotides agree with TRBD1. V lost 1 base and J lost 6; bases outside the gene matches: 10. CDR1 and CDR2 from the germline V gene are LGHDT and YNNKEL (reference sequence). CDR3 length: 16 residues. CDR3 sequence reads: CASSQVGRGLVAEAFF. In DNA form, the CDR3 reads TGTGCCAGCAGCCAAGTCGGCAGGGGGCTGGTGGCTGAAGCTTTCTTT.

The chain is built from TRBV7-3 and TRBJ2-3; the match to TRBD1 covers 7 bases. Germline lookup yields CDR1 SGHTA and CDR2 FQGTGA. The CDR3 contains 16 residues. The ends lost 5 bases at V and 0 bases at J; junction bases unmatched: 8. DNA for the CDR3: TGTGCCAGCAGCGCACAGGGGACATTAAGCACAGATACGCAGTATTTT. It is translated as CASSAQGTLSTDTQYF.

The chain joins TRBV27 to TRBJ1-2; 8 positions match TRBD1. The CDR3 sequence is 18 residues long. Germline CDR1 is MNHEY and CDR2 is SMNVEV (reference sequence). V gave up 5 bases and J gave up 5 bases; unmatched junction bases: 19. The CDR3 protein is CASSPPRGQDGWGYGYTF. The CDR3 coding sequence is TGTGCCAGCAGTCCACCCCGGGGACAGGACGGGTGGGGGTATGGCTACACCTTC.

CDR3 sequence: CATSRDPGNSPLHF. The CDR3 DNA reads TGTGCCACCAGCAGAGATCCAGGGAATTCACCCCTCCACTTT. This sequence joins TRBV15 and TRBJ1-6; D is possibly TRBD1 (5 bases). The CDR3 length is 14 residues. Germline V gene lookup returns CDR1 LNHNV and CDR2 YYDKDF (reference sequence). V dropped 0 bases and J dropped 7 bases, with 7 bases sitting between them.

The chain uses TRBV3-1 (or the pseudogene TRBV3-2) and TRBJ2-4, with D hard to call. Per the germline V gene, CDR1 is LGHDT and CDR2 is YNNKEL (reference sequence). The CDR3 is 19 amino acids. V was clipped by 1 base and J by 0 bases, with 19 bases between them. CDR3 sequence reads: CASSQVVTGRSIAKNIQYF. The CDR3 DNA reads TGTGCCAGCAGCCAAGTGGTGACCGGCAGGTCAATAGCCAAAAACATTCAGTACTTC.

The chain has TRBV12-3 or TRBV12-4 and TRBJ1-1; 7 bases fit TRBD1. The CDR3 consists of 12 residues. Germline trimming cut 5 bases from V and 7 bases from J; bases unmatched to any gene: 4. The CDR3 loop is CASSPGQYEAFF. For the CDR3, the DNA is TGTGCCAGCAGTCCGGGACAGTATGAAGCTTTCTTT.

This chain connects TRBV27 to TRBJ1-5; D uncertain. CDR1 MNHEY and CDR2 SMNVEV come from the germline V gene (reference sequence). The ends were cut back, 3 bases at V and 5 bases at J, with 8 bases in the middle. CDR3 length: 13 residues. The CDR3 protein is CASSFNGYQPQHF. CDR3 nucleotide sequence: TGTGCCAGCAGTTTCAATGGTTATCAGCCCCAGCATTTT.

The J gene is TRBJ1-1, the V gene TRBV2; D remains unclear. Trimming took off 7 bases at V and 11 bases at J, with 8 bases between the two ends. The CDR3 runs 9 residues. Germline values: CDR1 SNHLY, CDR2 FYNNEI. The CDR3, as DNA: TGTGCCAGCATGGTCGTGGCTTTCTTT. Protein: CASMVVAFF.

This clone was found once. V and J are TRBV24-1 and TRBJ2-7; 7 nucleotides line up with TRBD1. The CDR3 runs to 14 residues. Per the germline V gene, CDR1 is KGHDR and CDR2 is SFDVKD. The trim removed 0 bases at V and 6 bases at J, leaving 4 bases unmatched. CDR3 in amino acids: CATSDLDRVREQYF. CDR3 nucleotide sequence: TGTGCCACCAGTGATTTGGACAGGGTACGCGAGCAGTACTTC.

The chain uses TRBV12-3 or TRBV12-4 and TRBJ1-2; no reliable D call. Between the trimmed V and J ends, which lost 4 bases and 3 bases, there was a span of 3 bases. The CDR3 extends over 11 amino acids. This CDR3 reads CASSSHYGYTF. The CDR3 DNA reads as TGTGCCAGCAGTTCGCACTATGGCTACACCTTC.

The chain couples TRBV2 to TRBJ1-1, with TRBD1 matching over 10 bases. Per germline, CDR1 SNHLY and CDR2 FYNNEI. Germline trimming cut 6 bases from V and 5 bases from J; bases unmatched to any gene: 9. CDR3 length equals 15 residues. For the CDR3, the DNA is TGTGCCAGCAGACGGGACAGGGGAGGACAAACTGAAGCTTTCTTT. Its translation: CASRRDRGGQTEAFF. Combining the CDR3 with reference TRBV2 and TRBJ1-1 gives the whole variable domain EPEVTQTPSHQVTQMGQEVILRCVPISNHLYFYWYRQILGQKVEFLVSFYNNEISEKSEIFDDQFSVERPDGSNFTLKIRSTKLEDSAMYFCASRRDRGGQTEAFFGQGTRLTVV.

The rearrangement uses TRBV18 and TRBJ1-2, with 8 bases fitting TRBD1. CDR1 is KGHSH and CDR2 is LQKENI in the germline V gene. Trimming took 9 bases from V and 5 from J; bases not matched to a gene: 14. This CDR3 region has 15 residues. CDR3 in amino acids: CASHQTPGQVYGYTF. The DNA for the CDR3 is TGTGCCAGTCACCAGACTCCGGGACAGGTATATGGCTACACCTTC.

The rearrangement links TRBV28 to TRBJ2-7; tentative D call: TRBD2 (6 bases). Germline V gene data show CDR1 as MDHEN and CDR2 as SYDVKM. The CDR3 is made up of 13 amino acids. V was shortened by 10 bases and J by 1 base, with 14 bases between the two germline ends. The CDR3 is CATRKAGSYEQYF. CDR3 DNA sequence: TGTGCCACAAGAAAAGCGGGTTCCTACGAGCAGTACTTC.

The V call is TRBV28, the J call TRBJ1-2; 8 bases match TRBD1. This CDR3 is built from 15 residues. In germline, CDR1 is MDHEN, CDR2 SYDVKM. The V gene end was trimmed by 7 bases and the J gene end by 4 bases; junction bases not matched to a gene: 11. The CDR3 DNA reads as TGTGCCAGCACCCCGGCGGACAGGGCTCTCTATGGCTACACCTTC. Translating gives CASTPADRALYGYTF.

The chain joins TRBV5-1 to TRBJ2-7; possibly TRBD1 for D (5 bases). This CDR3 is built from 14 residues. The germline CDR1 and CDR2 sequences are SGHRS and YFSETQ. V was trimmed by 0 bases and J by 3 bases, leaving 10 bases between them. CDR3 in amino acids: CASSLGTNIYEQYF. CDR3 DNA: TGCGCCAGCAGCTTGGGGACAAACATCTACGAGCAGTACTTC.

The chain uses TRBV30 and TRBJ2-3, with 9 bases aligning to TRBD2. The CDR3 loop spans 15 amino acids. Germline V gene data show CDR1 as GTSNPN and CDR2 as SVGIG (reference sequence). The V and J ends lost 2 bases and 2 bases, in that order; junction bases with no gene match: 5. The CDR3 DNA reads as TGTGCCTGGAGTCCGGGACTAGCCGACACAGATACGCAGTATTTT. It translates to CAWSPGLADTDTQYF.

This clone was counted only a few times. The chain carries TRBV29-1 and TRBJ1-5, with D unclear. The CDR3 is 13 residues long. V was clipped by 4 bases and J by 1 base, with 8 bases between them. Germline CDR1 is SQVTM and CDR2 is ANQGSEA. Written as DNA, the CDR3 is TGCAGCGTTGGGACTTCCAGCAATCAGCCCCAGCATTTT. The encoded protein is CSVGTSSNQPQHF. Full variable domain (remainder filled in from reference TRBV29-1 and TRBJ1-5): SAVISQKPSRDICQRGTSLTIQCQVDSQVTMMFWYRQQPGQSLTLIATANQGSEATYESGFVIDKFPISRPNLTFSTLTVSNMSPEDSSIYLCSVGTSSNQPQHFGDGTRLSIL.

This chain joins TRBV19 and TRBJ2-7, with a weak D call TRBD1 (5 bases). Germline V gives CDR1 LNHDA, CDR2 SQIVND (reference sequence). Between the trimmed V and J ends, which lost 7 bases and 0 bases, there was a span of 13 bases. This CDR3 spans 14 amino acids. Written as DNA, the CDR3 is TGTGCCAGTACGTCAGACAGCCTCTCCTACGAGCAGTACTTC. Translating it yields CASTSDSLSYEQYF.

The V call is TRBV7-9, the J call TRBJ1-2, with unresolved D. This CDR3 contains 16 residues. Germline V gene lookup returns CDR1 SEHNR and CDR2 FQNEAQ (reference sequence). V lost 3 bases and J 8 bases, leaving 22 bases between the germline ends. CDR3: CASSFYGRDIVRGYTF. Written as DNA, the CDR3 is TGTGCCAGCAGCTTTTACGGTAGGGATATTGTGAGAGGCTACACCTTC.

The sample holds one count of this clone. This chain connects TRBV19 to TRBJ2-5; D remains ambiguous. This CDR3 region has 14 residues. CDR1 is LNHDA and CDR2 is SQIVND in the germline V gene (reference sequence). Trimming stripped 3 bases from V and 6 bases from J, with 14 bases between. The CDR3 spells CASSIMGSSKTQYF. The CDR3 DNA follows: TGTGCCAGTAGTATTATGGGTTCCTCGAAGACCCAGTACTTC.

The chain is built from TRBV6-5 and TRBJ2-5, with 9 bases fitting TRBD2. Germline CDR1 reads MNHEY; CDR2 reads SVGAGI. CDR3 length: 14 amino acids. Trimming took 6 bases from V and 1 from J; bases not matched to a gene: 3. As DNA, the CDR3 is TGTGCCAGCAGGAGAGCGGGGGGCCAAGAGACCCAGTACTTC. It codes for CASRRAGGQETQYF.

The V gene is TRBV5-1, the J gene TRBJ1-4; D call uncertain. Germline lookup yields CDR1 SGHRS and CDR2 YFSETQ. The ends were cut back, 3 bases at V and 7 bases at J, with 19 bases in the middle. The CDR3 is made up of 16 amino acids. CDR3 in DNA: TGCGCCAGCAGCTCCACGCCGACGGATGGGCGTGAAAAACTGTTTTTT. Translating gives CASSSTPTDGREKLFF.

The rearrangement joins TRBV19 to TRBJ2-1, with D possibly called TRBD1 or TRBD2 (5 bases each). Germline V gene data show CDR1 as LNHDA and CDR2 as SQIVND (reference sequence). Between the trimmed V and J ends, which lost 7 bases and 8 bases, there was a span of 24 bases. This CDR3 contains 16 residues. The CDR3 DNA reads TGTGCCAGTACCGATTGGGGGACGGGCCAGGCCCATGAGCAGTTCTTC. Encoded protein: CASTDWGTGQAHEQFF.

Only one count was recorded for this clone. The gene calls are TRBV6-6 and TRBJ2-7, with D unclear. The V gene lost 6 bases and the J gene lost 6 bases, with 15 bases spanning the gap. Per germline, CDR1 MNHNY and CDR2 SVGAGI (reference sequence). The CDR3 is 13 residues long. This CDR3 is CASSLNGGVEQYF. The CDR3 coding sequence is TGTGCCAGCAGCCTAAATGGCGGCGTCGAGCAGTACTTC.

The V gene is TRBV5-8, the J gene TRBJ2-5; D is unclear. This CDR3 comprises 13 residues. With 0 bases removed from V and 4 bases from J, the gap between germline ends came to 7 bases. The germline CDR1 and CDR2 sequences are SGHTS and YDEGEE. The CDR3 DNA reads as TGTGCCAGCAGCTTGGTACAAGGAGAGACCCAGTACTTC. Translating it yields CASSLVQGETQYF.